This T cell receptor (beta chain) was documented in a study of T cell repertoires in cytomegalovirus infection. TCRdb analysed the reads with MiXCR anew, one entry per CDR3 protein. The sample carries fewer than 350,000 distinct CDR3 sequences, 25% to 35% recorded once. This clonotype came up a few times. The target antigen is unknown. This receptor was taken from a human donor in good health (CMV status not recorded). Some clones in this sample may be carry-over from other donors' samples. The input for sequencing was cultured PBMCs, taken from culture after CMV antigen stimulation.

Here the CDR3 DNA reads TGCGCCAGCAGCTTGACCGGGACGGAAGAAAAACTGTTTTTT. Translation gives CASSLTGTEEKLFF. The chain links TRBV5-1 to TRBJ1-4; tentatively, D is TRBD1 (5 bases). V lost 1 base, J lost 8 bases, and 12 bases lay in between. Germline V CDR1 and CDR2: SGHRS, YFSETQ. This CDR3 contains 14 residues.